These T cell receptor beta chains were read from a single sample in a study of blood T cell repertoires in COVID-19. The method was immunoSEQ multiplex PCR; TCRdb's version includes in-frame clones alone and lacks a portion of them. Of about 250,000 clones detected, 86% appear once; the ten largest clones hold more than 1.5%. Material: PBMCs or T cells enriched from blood (not recorded which). The receptors stem from a man aged 40-49 years who had recovered from COVID-19. CDR3s include the opening cysteine and the closing phenylalanine or tryptophan. The order of the fields is J gene, V gene, CDR3 protein.

>TRBJ2-6|TRBV5-8
CASSRDSSGANVLTF
>TRBJ1-1|TRBV30
CAWTETGFDTEAFF
>TRBJ1-2|TRBV19
CASSVWGTGIYGYTF
>TRBJ2-1|TRBV7-9
CASSLVPTSDEQFF
>TRBJ2-6|TRBV27
CASSLVSGTGANVLTF
>TRBJ1-5|TRBV3-1/TRBV3-2
CASSQNRGEPQHF
>TRBJ1-4|TRBV7-8
CASSRSTNEKLFF
>TRBJ2-7|TRBV7-9
CASSSGIGTTYEQYF
>TRBJ1-5|TRBV7-6
CASSLEGGPYQPQHF
>TRBJ2-7|TRBV27
CASSLFRASYEQYF
>TRBJ1-4|TRBV7-9
CASSLLRSTNEKLFF
>TRBJ1-5|TRBV30
CAWSEKGALGNQPQHF
>TRBJ1-4|TRBV25-1
CASRATGINEKLFF
>TRBJ1-2|TRBV27
CASSFKGNGYTF
>TRBJ2-3|TRBV7-2
CASSLTGDSSDTQYF
>TRBJ1-6|TRBV28
CASSSPLGGDNSPLHF
>TRBJ1-2|TRBV5-6
CASSVDISGYTF
>TRBJ1-1|TRBV4-1
CASSIRDSFVEGTEAFF
>TRBJ1-1|TRBV10-3
CATRGQGGTEAFF
>TRBJ2-7|TRBV5-1
CASSGPEREGRYEQYF
>TRBJ1-2|TRBV30
CAWSLAVYGYTF
>TRBJ2-3|TRBV19
CASGLGAFSTDTQYF
>TRBJ1-4|TRBV6-1
CASSDRGDNEKLFF
>TRBJ1-1|TRBV19
CASRQGPYNEAFF
>TRBJ2-1|TRBV2
CASTPPGGHNEQFF
>TRBJ1-4|TRBV28
CASSGTGATNEKLFF
>TRBJ1-1|TRBV11-2
CASSLVPENTEAFF
>TRBJ1-1|TRBV7-9
CASSPGQGVNTEAFF
>TRBJ2-2|TRBV7-2
CASSLRGTSDTGELFF